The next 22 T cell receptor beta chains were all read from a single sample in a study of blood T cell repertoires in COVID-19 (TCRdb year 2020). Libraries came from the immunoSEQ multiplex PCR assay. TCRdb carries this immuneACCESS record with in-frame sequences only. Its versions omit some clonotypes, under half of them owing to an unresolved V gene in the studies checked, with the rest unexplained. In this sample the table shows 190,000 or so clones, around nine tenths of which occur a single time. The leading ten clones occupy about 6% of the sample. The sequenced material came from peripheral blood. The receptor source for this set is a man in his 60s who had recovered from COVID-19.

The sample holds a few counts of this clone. Here the CDR3 reads CASSYTYKYGQGKLRNTEAFF. The CDR3 DNA reads TGTGCCAGCAGTTACACTTATAAATATGGACAGGGAAAATTAAGGAACACTGAAGCTTTCTTT. This chain links TRBV6-2 or TRBV6-3 with TRBJ1-1, with 8 bases fitting TRBD1. The CDR3 has 21 amino acids. J lost 1 base, V lost 2 bases, and 21 bases had no gene match. Germline values: CDR1 MNHEY, CDR2 SVGEGT.

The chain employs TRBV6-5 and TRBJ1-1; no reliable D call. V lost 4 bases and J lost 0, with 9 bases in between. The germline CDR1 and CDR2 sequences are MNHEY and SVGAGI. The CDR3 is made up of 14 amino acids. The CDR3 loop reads CASSWAEMNTEAFF. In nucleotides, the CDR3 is TGTGCCAGCAGTTGGGCAGAGATGAACACTGAAGCTTTCTTT.

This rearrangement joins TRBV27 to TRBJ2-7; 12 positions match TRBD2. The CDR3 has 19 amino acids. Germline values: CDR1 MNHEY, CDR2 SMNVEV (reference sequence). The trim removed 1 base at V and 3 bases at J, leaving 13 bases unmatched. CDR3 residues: CASSLWSTPGLAGDYEQYF. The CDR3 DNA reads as TGTGCCAGCAGTTTATGGTCCACCCCGGGACTAGCGGGTGACTACGAGCAGTACTTC.

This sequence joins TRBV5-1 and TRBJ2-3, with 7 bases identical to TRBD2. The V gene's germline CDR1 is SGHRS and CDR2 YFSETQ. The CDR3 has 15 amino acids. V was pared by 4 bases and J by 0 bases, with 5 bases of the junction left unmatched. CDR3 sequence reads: CASSSSGTSTDTQYF. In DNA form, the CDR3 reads TGCGCCAGCAGCAGCAGCGGGACTAGCACAGATACGCAGTATTTT.

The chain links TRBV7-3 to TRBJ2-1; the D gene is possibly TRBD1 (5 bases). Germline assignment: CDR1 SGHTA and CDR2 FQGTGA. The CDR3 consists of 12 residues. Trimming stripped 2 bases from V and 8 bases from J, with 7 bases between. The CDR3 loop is CASSLQGYEQFF. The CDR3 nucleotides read TGTGCCAGCAGCTTACAGGGCTATGAGCAGTTCTTC.

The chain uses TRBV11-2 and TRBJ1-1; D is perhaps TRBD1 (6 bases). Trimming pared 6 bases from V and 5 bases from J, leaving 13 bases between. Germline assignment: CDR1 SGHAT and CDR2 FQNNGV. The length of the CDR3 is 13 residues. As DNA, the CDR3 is TGTGCCAGCAGACCAACAGGGCGGACTGAAGCTTTCTTT. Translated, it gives CASRPTGRTEAFF.

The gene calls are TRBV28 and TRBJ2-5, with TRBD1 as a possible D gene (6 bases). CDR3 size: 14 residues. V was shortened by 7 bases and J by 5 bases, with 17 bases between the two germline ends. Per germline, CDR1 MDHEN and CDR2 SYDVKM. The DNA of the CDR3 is TGTGCCAGCACCACATACACAGGGAAGGAGACCCAGTACTTC. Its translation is CASTTYTGKETQYF.

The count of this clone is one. In DNA form, the CDR3 reads TGTGCCAGCAGCGACAGGGTGAACACTGAAGCTTTCTTT. This codes for CASSDRVNTEAFF. The chain uses TRBV12-3 or TRBV12-4 and TRBJ1-1; 7 nucleotides match TRBD1. J gave up 0 bases and V 6 bases, and 1 base lay outside the gene matches. The length of the CDR3 is 13 residues.

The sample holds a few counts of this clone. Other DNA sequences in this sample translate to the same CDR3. The CDR3 reads CASSLVGQGYGYTF. In DNA form, the CDR3 reads TGTGCCAGCAGCTTGGTGGGGCAGGGGTATGGCTACACCTTC. V is TRBV5-4 and J is TRBJ1-2, with TRBD1 as a possible D gene (6 bases). Germline loops: CDR1 SGHNT, CDR2 YYREEE (reference sequence). Trimming took 0 bases from V and 5 from J, leaving 11 bases between them. The CDR3 spans 14 residues.

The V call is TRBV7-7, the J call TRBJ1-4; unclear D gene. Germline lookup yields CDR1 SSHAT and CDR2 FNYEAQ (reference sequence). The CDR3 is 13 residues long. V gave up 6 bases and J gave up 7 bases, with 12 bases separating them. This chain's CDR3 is CASRPAGSEKLFF. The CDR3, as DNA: TGTGCCAGCAGGCCAGCCGGGAGTGAAAAACTGTTTTTT.

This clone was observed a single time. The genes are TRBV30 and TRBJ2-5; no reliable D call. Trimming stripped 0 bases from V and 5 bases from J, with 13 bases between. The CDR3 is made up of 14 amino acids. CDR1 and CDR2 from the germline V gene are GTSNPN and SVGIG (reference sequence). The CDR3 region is CAWSVLRSKETQYF. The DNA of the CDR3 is TGTGCCTGGAGTGTACTAAGGTCCAAGGAGACCCAGTACTTC.

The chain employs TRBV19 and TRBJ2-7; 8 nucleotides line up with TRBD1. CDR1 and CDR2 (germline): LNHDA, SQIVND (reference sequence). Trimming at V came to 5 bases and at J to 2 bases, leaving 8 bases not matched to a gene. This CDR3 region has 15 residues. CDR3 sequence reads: CASSFGTGAPYEQYF. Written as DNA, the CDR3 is TGTGCCAGTAGTTTTGGGACAGGAGCCCCCTACGAGCAGTACTTC.

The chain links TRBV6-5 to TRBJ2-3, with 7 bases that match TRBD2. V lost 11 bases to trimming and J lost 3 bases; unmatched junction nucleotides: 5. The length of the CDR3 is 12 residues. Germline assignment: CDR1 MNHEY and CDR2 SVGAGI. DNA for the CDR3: TGTGCCGGGGCGGGAGATACAGATACGCAGTATTTT. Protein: CAGAGDTDTQYF.

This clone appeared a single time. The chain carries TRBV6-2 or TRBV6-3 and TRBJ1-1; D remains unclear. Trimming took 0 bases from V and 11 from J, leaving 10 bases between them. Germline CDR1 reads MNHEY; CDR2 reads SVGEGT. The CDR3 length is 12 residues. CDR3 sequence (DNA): TGTGCCAGCAGTTACTCTGAGGGTGGCGCTTTCTTT. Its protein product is CASSYSEGGAFF.

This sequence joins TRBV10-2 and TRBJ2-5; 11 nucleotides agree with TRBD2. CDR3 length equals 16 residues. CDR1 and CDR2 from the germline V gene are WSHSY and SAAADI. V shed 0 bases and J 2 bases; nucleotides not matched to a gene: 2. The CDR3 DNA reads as TGCGCCAGCAGTGAGTCCGGGACTAGCGGTCAAGAGACCCAGTACTTC. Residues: CASSESGTSGQETQYF.

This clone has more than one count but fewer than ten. CDR3 nucleotide sequence: TGCGCCAGCAGCCCGCAGGGCGCAGATACGCAGTATTTT. Its translation is CASSPQGADTQYF. This chain connects TRBV5-1 to TRBJ2-3, with a weak D call TRBD1 (5 bases). The CDR3 contains 13 residues. Germline assignment: CDR1 SGHRS and CDR2 YFSETQ. Trimming removed 4 bases from V and 4 bases from J, with 10 bases in between.

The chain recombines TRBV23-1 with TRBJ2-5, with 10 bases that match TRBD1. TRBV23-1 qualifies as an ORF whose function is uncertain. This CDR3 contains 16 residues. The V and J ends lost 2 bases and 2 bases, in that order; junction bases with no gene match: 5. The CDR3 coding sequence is TGCGCCAGCAGTCAAGGGCCGGGACAGGGGCAAGAGACCCAGTACTTC. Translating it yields CASSQGPGQGQETQYF.

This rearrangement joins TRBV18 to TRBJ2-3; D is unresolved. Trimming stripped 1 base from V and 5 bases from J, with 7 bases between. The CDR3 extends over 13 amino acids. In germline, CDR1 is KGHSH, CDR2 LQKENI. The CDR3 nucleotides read TGTGCCAGCTCACCACTAGAGCAAGATACGCAGTATTTT. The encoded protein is CASSPLEQDTQYF.

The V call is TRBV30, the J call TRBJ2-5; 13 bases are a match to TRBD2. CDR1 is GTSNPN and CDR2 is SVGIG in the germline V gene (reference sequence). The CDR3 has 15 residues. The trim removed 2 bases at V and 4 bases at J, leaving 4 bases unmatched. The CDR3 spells CAWSLRTSGGETQYF. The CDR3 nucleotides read TGTGCCTGGAGTCTTCGGACTAGCGGGGGAGAGACCCAGTACTTC.

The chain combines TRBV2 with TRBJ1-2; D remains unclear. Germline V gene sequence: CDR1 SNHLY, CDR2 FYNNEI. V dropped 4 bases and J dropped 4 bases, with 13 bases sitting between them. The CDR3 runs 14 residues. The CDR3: CASSVGPDGYGYTF. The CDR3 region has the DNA TGTGCCAGCAGTGTTGGGCCAGACGGCTATGGCTACACCTTC. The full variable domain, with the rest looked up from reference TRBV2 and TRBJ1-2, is EPEVTQTPSHQVTQMGQEVILRCVPISNHLYFYWYRQILGQKVEFLVSFYNNEISEKSEIFDDQFSVERPDGSNFTLKIRSTKLEDSAMYFCASSVGPDGYGYTFGSGTRLTVV.

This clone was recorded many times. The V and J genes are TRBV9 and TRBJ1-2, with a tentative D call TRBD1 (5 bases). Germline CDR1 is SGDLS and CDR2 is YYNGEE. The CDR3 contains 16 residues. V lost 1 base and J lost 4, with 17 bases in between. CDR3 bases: TGTGCCAGCAGCGTAAAAGGCGATCCACAGGTCTATGGCTACACCTTC. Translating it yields CASSVKGDPQVYGYTF.

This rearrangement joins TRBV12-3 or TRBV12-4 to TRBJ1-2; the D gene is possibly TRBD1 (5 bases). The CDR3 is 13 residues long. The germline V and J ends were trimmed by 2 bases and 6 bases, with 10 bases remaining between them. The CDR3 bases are TGTGCCAGCAGTTTACGGGGCGGGAATGGCTACACCTTC. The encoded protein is CASSLRGGNGYTF.